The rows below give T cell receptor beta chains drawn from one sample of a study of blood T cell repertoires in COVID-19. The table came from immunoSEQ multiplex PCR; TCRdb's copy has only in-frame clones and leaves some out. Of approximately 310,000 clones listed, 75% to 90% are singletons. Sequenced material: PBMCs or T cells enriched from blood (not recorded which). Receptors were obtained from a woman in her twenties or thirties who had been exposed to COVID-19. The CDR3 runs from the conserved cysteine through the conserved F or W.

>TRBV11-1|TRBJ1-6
CASSLDRVTGHSPLHF
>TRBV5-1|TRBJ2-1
CASSTGGANNEQFF
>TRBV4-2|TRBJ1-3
CASSQDRGGPGNTIYF
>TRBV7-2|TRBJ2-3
CASSPWGLAGDIDTQYF
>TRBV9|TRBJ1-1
CASSVAGQLNTEAFF
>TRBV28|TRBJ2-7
CASKGQGSYEQYF
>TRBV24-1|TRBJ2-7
CATSDPPGQPREQYF
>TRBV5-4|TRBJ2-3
CASRQGVITDTQYF
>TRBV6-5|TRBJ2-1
CASSYVRTSSNEQFF
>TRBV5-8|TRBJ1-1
CASSLLTGANTEAFF
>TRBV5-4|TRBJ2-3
CASSPGQGTDTQYF
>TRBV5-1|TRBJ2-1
CASSLGGIDRDFAYNEQFF
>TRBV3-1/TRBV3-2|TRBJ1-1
CASSQGRGLNTEAFF
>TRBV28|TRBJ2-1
CASSLRTGVNEQFF
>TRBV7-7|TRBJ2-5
CASSPDRGQETQYF
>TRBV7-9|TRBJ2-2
CASRENRESGELFF
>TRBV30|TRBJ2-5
CAWSVGLQETQYF
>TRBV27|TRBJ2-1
CASSLMGGKAEQFF
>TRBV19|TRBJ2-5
CASSPLEVTQETQYF
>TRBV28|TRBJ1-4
CASIEGGAYGEKLFF
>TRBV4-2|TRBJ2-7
CASSQGTSGSFYEQYF
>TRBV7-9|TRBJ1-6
CASSFQGGYSPLHF
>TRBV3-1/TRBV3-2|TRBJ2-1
CASSQDHGRGNEQFF
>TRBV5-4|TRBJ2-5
CASSAAGSRETQYF
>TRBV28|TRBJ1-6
CASRPAGTDYNSPLHF
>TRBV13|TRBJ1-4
CASSLGGESIYEKLFF
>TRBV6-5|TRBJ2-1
CASIGHYPYNEQFF
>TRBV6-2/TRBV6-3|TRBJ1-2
CASSNLRDTYGYTF
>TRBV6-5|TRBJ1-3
CASSYRGKAGNTIYF
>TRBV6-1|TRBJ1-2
CASSEASSGYTF